Listed here are 10 T cell receptor beta chains from one sample, sequenced in a study of OX40 agonist ivuxolimab in advanced cancers. TCRdb's table, derived via immunoSEQ multiplex PCR, lists solely in-frame clones and lacks some. Here the sample spans roughly 90,000 clones, approximately 85% being singletons. Sequenced here: CD4+ or CD8+ T cells sorted from blood, sampled in a trial of the OX40 agonist ivuxolimab. The source of these receptors is an adult with an advanced solid tumor such as melanoma, head and neck, liver or kidney cancer.

CDR3 residues: CASSIDSGTDTQYF. DNA for the CDR3: TGTGCCAGTAGTATAGATAGCGGCACAGATACGCAGTATTTT. The rearrangement links TRBV19 to TRBJ2-3, with D possibly being TRBD2 (5 bases). Germline values: CDR1 LNHDA, CDR2 SQIVND (reference sequence). With 0 bases removed from V and 1 base from J, the gap between germline ends came to 5 bases. The CDR3 length is 14 residues.

The gene calls are TRBV30 and TRBJ2-3; no definite D call. Trimming shortened V by 0 bases and J by 6 bases, and 7 bases separated the two germline ends. From germline, CDR1 is GTSNPN and CDR2 SVGIG (reference sequence). The CDR3 covers 12 residues. The CDR3 sequence: CAWSVSRDTQYF. In DNA form, the CDR3 reads TGTGCCTGGAGTGTTTCCCGGGATACGCAGTATTTT.

V is TRBV7-2 and J is TRBJ2-1; 8 bases align to TRBD2. Germline V gives CDR1 SGHTA, CDR2 FQGNSA. V shed 2 bases and J 4 bases; nucleotides not matched to a gene: 4. The CDR3 is 15 residues long. As DNA, the CDR3 is TGTGCCAGCAGCTTACTAGCGGGCCATTACAATGAGCAGTTCTTC. This translates into CASSLLAGHYNEQFF. Filled out from reference TRBV7-2 and TRBJ2-1, the complete variable domain reads GAGVSQSPSNKVTEKGKDVELRCDPISGHTALYWYRQSLGQGLEFLIYFQGNSAPDKSGLPSDRFSAERTGGSVSTLTIQRTQQEDSAVYLCASSLLAGHYNEQFFGPGTRLTVL.

This clone was seen a few times. The same CDR3 can be traced to other DNA sequences in this sample. This chain links TRBV20-1 with TRBJ2-5; TRBD2 might be the D (5 bases). This CDR3 contains 11 residues. CDR1 DFQATT and CDR2 SNEGSKA come from the germline V gene (reference sequence). The V end lost 6 bases, the J end lost 5 bases, and 10 bases lay between the germline ends. CDR3 residues: CSAAGMETQYF. Here the CDR3 DNA reads TGCAGTGCGGCGGGCATGGAGACCCAGTACTTC.

The rearrangement links TRBV6-1 to TRBJ2-7, with D perhaps matching TRBD2 (5 bases). Germline V CDR1 and CDR2: MNHNS, SASEGT. The germline V and J ends were trimmed by 7 bases and 0 bases, with 10 bases remaining between them. The CDR3 loop spans 13 amino acids. CDR3 in DNA: TGTGCCAGCAATCGAGCGGACTCCTACGAGCAGTACTTC. Protein product: CASNRADSYEQYF.

This clone has a single count. The chain is built from TRBV7-2 and TRBJ2-1, with 7 bases identical to TRBD2. V lost 4 bases, J lost 3 bases, and 6 bases stayed unmatched. This CDR3 spans 15 amino acids. Germline V gene data show CDR1 as SGHTA and CDR2 as FQGNSA. CDR3 DNA: TGTGCCAGCAGCTCCCAAAGGACTAGCTACAATGAGCAGTTCTTC. Protein product: CASSSQRTSYNEQFF. The full variable domain, in which reference TRBV7-2 and TRBJ2-1 provide the parts outside the CDR3, is GAGVSQSPSNKVTEKGKDVELRCDPISGHTALYWYRQSLGQGLEFLIYFQGNSAPDKSGLPSDRFSAERTGGSVSTLTIQRTQQEDSAVYLCASSSQRTSYNEQFFGPGTRLTVL.

The V call is TRBV5-5, the J call TRBJ2-7; no firm D call. The CDR3 covers 13 residues. The germline V gene encodes CDR1 SGHKS and CDR2 YYEKEE (reference sequence). V was pared by 4 bases and J by 2 bases, with 10 bases between. CDR3 residues: CASSRAFTYEQYV. The CDR3 nucleotides are TGTGCCAGCAGCCGGGCCTTTACCTACGAGCAGTACGTC.

V and J are TRBV5-6 and TRBJ1-4; D is uncertain. Germline V gene data show CDR1 as SGHDT and CDR2 as YYEEEE. This CDR3 is built from 16 residues. V lost 6 bases to trimming and J lost 0 bases, with 15 bases between them. CDR3 region: CASTRLGRATNEKLFF. The CDR3 DNA follows: TGTGCCAGCACCCGATTGGGGAGAGCAACTAATGAAAAACTGTTTTTT.

The J gene is TRBJ2-5, the V gene TRBV9; D is undetermined. Between the trimmed V and J ends, which lost 2 bases and 2 bases, there was a span of 7 bases. The CDR3 loop spans 13 amino acids. Germline lookup yields CDR1 SGDLS and CDR2 YYNGEE. This chain's CDR3 is CASSVGVQETQYF. CDR3 in DNA: TGTGCCAGCAGCGTGGGCGTTCAAGAGACCCAGTACTTC.

This chain links TRBV6-1 with TRBJ2-7; TRBD1 aligns across 9 bases. The junction had 11 bases not matched to a gene; V was cut back by 4 bases and J by 4 bases. The CDR3 is made up of 16 amino acids. Looked up from germline, CDR1 is MNHNS and CDR2 is SASEGT. CDR3 residues: CASSAEGQGSRYEQYV. The CDR3 region has the DNA TGTGCCAGCAGTGCGGAGGGACAGGGTTCGAGGTACGAGCAGTACGTC.